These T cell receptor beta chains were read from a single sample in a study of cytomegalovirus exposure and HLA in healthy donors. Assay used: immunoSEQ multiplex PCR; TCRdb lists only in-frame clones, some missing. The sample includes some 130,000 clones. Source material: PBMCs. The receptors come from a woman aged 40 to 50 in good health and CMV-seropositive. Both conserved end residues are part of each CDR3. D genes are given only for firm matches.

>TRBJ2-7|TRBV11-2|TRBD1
CASSWRQGANEQYF
TGTGCCAGCAGCTGGAGACAGGGGGCGAACGAGCAGTACTTC
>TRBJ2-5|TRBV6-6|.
CASSLLGAEQETQYF
TGTGCCAGCAGTCTCCTTGGGGCAGAGCAAGAGACCCAGTACTTC
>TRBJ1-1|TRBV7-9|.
CASSLQTENTEAFF
TGTGCCAGCAGCTTACAGACAGAGAACACTGAAGCTTTCTTT
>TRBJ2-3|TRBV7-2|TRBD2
CASSPWTSGTDTQYF
TGTGCCAGCAGCCCATGGACTAGCGGCACAGATACGCAGTATTTT
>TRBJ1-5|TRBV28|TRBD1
CASFLTGNNQPQHF
TGTGCCAGCTTTCTGACAGGGAACAATCAGCCCCAGCATTTT
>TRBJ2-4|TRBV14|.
CASSFGQGWAKNIQYF
TGTGCCAGCAGCTTCGGACAAGGGTGGGCCAAAAACATTCAGTACTTC
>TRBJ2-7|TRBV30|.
CAWSGPIYEQYF
TGTGCCTGGAGTGGTCCCATCTACGAGCAGTACTTC
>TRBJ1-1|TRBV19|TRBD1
CASRGGQAKNEAFF
TGTGCCAGTAGGGGGGGACAGGCTAAAAATGAAGCTTTCTTT
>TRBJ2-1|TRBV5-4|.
CASSFSGGNEQFF
TGTGCCAGCAGCTTCAGTGGCGGCAATGAGCAGTTCTTC
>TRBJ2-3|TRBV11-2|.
CASSFDVESSTDTQYF
TGTGCCAGCAGCTTCGACGTGGAGTCTAGCACAGATACGCAGTATTTT
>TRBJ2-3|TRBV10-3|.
CAINRDQTDTQYF
TGTGCCATCAACAGGGATCAGACAGATACGCAGTATTTT
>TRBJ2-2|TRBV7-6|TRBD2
CASSLGGRGLAYTGELFF
TGTGCCAGCAGCTTAGGGGGGAGAGGACTAGCTTACACCGGGGAGCTGTTTTTT
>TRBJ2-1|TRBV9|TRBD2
CASTRAGTSGNNEQFF
TGTGCCAGCACCCGAGCCGGGACTAGCGGGAACAATGAGCAGTTCTTC
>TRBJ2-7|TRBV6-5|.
CASSYSEGLTYEQYF
TGTGCCAGCAGTTACTCGGAGGGTTTGACCTACGAGCAGTACTTC
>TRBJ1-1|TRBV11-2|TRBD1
CASSLGQGNTEAFF
TGTGCCAGCAGCTTAGGACAGGGAAACACTGAAGCTTTCTTT
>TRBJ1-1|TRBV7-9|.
CASSFPLEAFF
TGTGCCAGCAGCTTCCCCCTGGAAGCTTTCTTT
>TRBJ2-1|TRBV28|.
CASRNQEAPQYEQFF
TGTGCCAGCAGAAATCAGGAAGCCCCACAGTATGAGCAGTTCTTC
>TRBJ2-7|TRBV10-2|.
CASSEETTRF
TGCGCCAGCAGTGAAGAGACTACTCGGTTC
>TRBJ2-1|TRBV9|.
CASSVAGQGFYNEQFF
TGTGCCAGCAGCGTAGCTGGTCAGGGTTTCTACAATGAGCAGTTCTTC
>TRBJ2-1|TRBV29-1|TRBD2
CSVGTSGIKRGNEQFF
TGCAGCGTCGGGACTAGCGGGATTAAACGAGGCAATGAGCAGTTCTTC
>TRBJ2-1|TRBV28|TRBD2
CASSPPGLDFDEQFF
TGTGCCAGCAGTCCTCCGGGACTAGATTTCGATGAGCAGTTCTTC
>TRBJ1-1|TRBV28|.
CATFSNTEAFF
TGTGCCACCTTCTCGAACACTGAAGCTTTCTTT
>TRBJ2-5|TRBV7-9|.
CASSFGGTQETQYF
TGTGCCAGCAGCTTTGGCGGGACCCAAGAGACCCAGTACTTC
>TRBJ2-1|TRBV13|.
CASSFSAPYNEQFF
TGTGCCAGCAGCTTTAGCGCCCCCTACAATGAGCAGTTCTTC
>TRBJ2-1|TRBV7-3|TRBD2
CASSLNPGLGLNEQFF
TGTGCCAGCAGCTTAAACCCGGGACTAGGTCTTAATGAGCAGTTCTTC
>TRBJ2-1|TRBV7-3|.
CASSLSRNSYNEQFF
TGTGCCAGCAGCTTAAGTAGAAACTCCTACAATGAGCAGTTCTTC
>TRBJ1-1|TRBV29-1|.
CSVEETRNTEAFF
TGCAGCGTTGAAGAGACACGGAACACTGAAGCTTTCTTT
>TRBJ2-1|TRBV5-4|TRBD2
CASSSGGVVGAMNEQFF
TGTGCCAGCAGCTCGGGGGGGGTGGTAGGTGCAATGAATGAGCAGTTCTTC
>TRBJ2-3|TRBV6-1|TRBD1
CASNRDRGTDTQYF
TGTGCCAGTAACCGGGACAGGGGCACAGATACGCAGTATTTT
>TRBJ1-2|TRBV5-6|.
CASSLTVDYGYTF
TGTGCCAGCAGCTTAACAGTTGACTATGGCTACACCTTC
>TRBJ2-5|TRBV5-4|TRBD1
CASSLETGKETQYF
TGTGCCAGCAGCTTGGAGACAGGGAAAGAGACCCAGTACTTC
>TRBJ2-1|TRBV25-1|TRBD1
CASRGDRGFNEQFF
TGTGCCAGCAGAGGGGACAGGGGATTCAATGAGCAGTTCTTC
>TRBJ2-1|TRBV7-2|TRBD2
CASSLERLAGSVSYNEQFF
TGTGCCAGCAGCTTAGAAAGACTAGCGGGCAGCGTTTCCTACAATGAGCAGTTCTTC
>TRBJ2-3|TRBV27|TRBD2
CASSFLLTSGRAAGTDTQYF
TGTGCCAGCAGTTTCCTATTGACTAGCGGGAGGGCCGCAGGCACAGATACGCAGTATTTT
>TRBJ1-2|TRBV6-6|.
CASSSGNYGYTF
TGTGCCAGCAGTTCGGGGAACTATGGCTACACCTTC
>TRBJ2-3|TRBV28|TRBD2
CASIPRTSGDTDTQYF
TGTGCCAGCATTCCGCGGACTAGCGGGGATACAGATACGCAGTATTTT
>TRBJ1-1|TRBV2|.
CASRRQKAFF
TGTGCCAGCAGGAGACAGAAAGCTTTCTTT
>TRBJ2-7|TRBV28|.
CASSWWTARYEQYF
TGTGCCAGCAGTTGGTGGACAGCCAGATACGAGCAGTACTTC
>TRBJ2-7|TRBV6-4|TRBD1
CASSDSPGQGLHEQYF
TGTGCCAGCAGTGACTCACCGGGACAGGGTCTCCACGAGCAGTACTTC
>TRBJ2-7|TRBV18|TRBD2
CASSPNSGGARDEQYF
TGTGCCAGCTCACCGAACTCGGGAGGGGCGCGGGACGAGCAGTACTTC